This passage covers 20 T cell receptor beta chains from one sample sequenced in a study of blood T cell repertoires in COVID-19. TCRdb's table, derived via immunoSEQ multiplex PCR, lists solely in-frame clones and lacks some. Among 400,000 to 450,000 clones listed, about nine tenths were seen once. Sequenced input: peripheral blood. These receptors were obtained from a woman in her twenties or thirties with active or convalescent COVID-19.

This chain connects TRBV19 to TRBJ1-1, with 7 nucleotides matching TRBD1. The V segment lost 5 bases and the J segment 6 bases; nucleotides outside the gene matches: 9. This CDR3 is built from 14 residues. CDR1 LNHDA and CDR2 SQIVND come from the germline V gene (reference sequence). The CDR3 sequence is CASSPLTGRPEAFF. In DNA, the CDR3 is TGTGCCAGTAGTCCCTTGACAGGGCGGCCTGAAGCTTTCTTT.

The CDR3 loop is CASSGGQNEIKNIQYF. The CDR3 coding sequence is TGTGCCAGTAGTGGGGGACAGAATGAAATCAAAAACATTCAGTACTTC. The V call is TRBV19, the J call TRBJ2-4; 7 positions match TRBD1. Germline CDR1 and CDR2: LNHDA and SQIVND (reference sequence). Germline trimming cut 5 bases from V and 3 bases from J; bases unmatched to any gene: 10. The CDR3 has 16 residues.

The V call is TRBV5-5, the J call TRBJ1-1; D unresolved. V lost 0 bases and J 6 bases, leaving 15 bases between the germline ends. The CDR3 has 15 amino acids. CDR1 SGHKS and CDR2 YYEKEE come from the germline V gene (reference sequence). The CDR3 bases are TGTGCCAGCAGCTTGGGCGGGGTGAACGGTGCTGAAGCTTTCTTT. Protein product: CASSLGGVNGAEAFF.

This rearrangement joins TRBV11-2 to TRBJ1-2; 8 nucleotides agree with TRBD1. This CDR3 contains 14 residues. Germline assignment: CDR1 SGHAT and CDR2 FQNNGV. Unmatched junction bases numbered 7, after V lost 5 bases and J lost 5 bases. CDR3 sequence: CASSAGQGRYGYTF. CDR3 coding DNA: TGTGCCAGCAGCGCCGGACAGGGTCGATATGGCTACACCTTC.

The chain has TRBV15 and TRBJ2-3; D is uncertain. CDR1 is LNHNV, CDR2 YYDKDF, per germline (reference sequence). Between the trimmed V and J ends, which lost 0 bases and 0 bases, there was a span of 4 bases. The CDR3 extends over 14 amino acids. In DNA, the CDR3 is TGTGCCACCAGCAGAGATGTAAGCACAGATACGCAGTATTTT. Amino acid sequence: CATSRDVSTDTQYF. Based on the CDR3 plus reference TRBV15 and TRBJ2-3, the full variable domain is DAMVIQNPRYQVTQFGKPVTLSCSQTLNHNVMYWYQQKSSQAPKLLFHYYDKDFNNEADTPDNFQSRRPNTSFCFLDIRSPGLGDTAMYLCATSRDVSTDTQYFGPGTRLTVL.

The rearrangement links TRBV12-3 or TRBV12-4 to TRBJ1-2; no reliable D call. Trimming shortened V by 3 bases and J by 7 bases, and 12 bases separated the two germline ends. The CDR3 extends over 13 amino acids. The CDR3 DNA reads as TGTGCCAGCAGTTTTGAGGGAATGAGTGGCTACACCTTC. Residues: CASSFEGMSGYTF.

This chain connects TRBV7-8 to TRBJ1-5; D is undetermined. CDR3 length equals 16 residues. V lost 1 base and J lost 0, with 10 bases in between. Per the germline V gene, CDR1 is SGHVS and CDR2 is FQNEAQ. Here the CDR3 DNA reads TGTGCCAGCAGCTTAGAAGCGGGCACTAGCAATCAGCCCCAGCATTTT. Protein product: CASSLEAGTSNQPQHF.

The chain carries TRBV4-1 and TRBJ2-2; maybe TRBD1 (6 bases). The CDR3 loop spans 15 amino acids. CDR1 is MGHRA, CDR2 YSYEKL, per germline. The germline V and J ends were trimmed by 2 bases and 6 bases, with 13 bases remaining between them. The CDR3 DNA reads as TGCGCCAGCAGCCAATGGGGTGCAGGGGCCGGGGAGCTGTTTTTT. Its protein product is CASSQWGAGAGELFF.

The chain uses TRBV6-6 and TRBJ2-7; 12 nucleotides line up with TRBD2. The CDR3 runs 18 residues. Germline lookup yields CDR1 MNHNY and CDR2 SVGAGI (reference sequence). Unmatched junction bases numbered 14, after V lost 5 bases and J lost 3 bases. CDR3 sequence: CASSRYWTSGAQIYEQYF. The CDR3, as DNA: TGTGCCAGCAGTAGATACTGGACTAGCGGGGCCCAGATCTACGAGCAGTACTTC.

The rearrangement links TRBV7-9 to TRBJ1-6; D might be TRBD1 (5 bases). V was pared by 5 bases and J by 7 bases, with 12 bases between. The CDR3 is made up of 14 amino acids. In germline, CDR1 is SEHNR, CDR2 FQNEAQ (reference sequence). The chain's CDR3 is CASSPGQWNSPLHF. As DNA, the CDR3 is TGTGCCAGCAGCCCAGGGCAGTGGAATTCACCCCTCCACTTT.

The rearrangement joins TRBV4-1 to TRBJ2-7; TRBD1 matches 7 bases. The germline V gene encodes CDR1 MGHRA and CDR2 YSYEKL. V was clipped by 5 bases and J by 2 bases; unmatched bases: 3. The length of the CDR3 is 13 residues. CDR3 DNA sequence: TGCGCCAGCAGCGAGACAGGGACCTACGAGCAGTACTTC. Encoded protein: CASSETGTYEQYF.

This chain joins TRBV7-9 and TRBJ2-4; tentatively, D is TRBD2 (6 bases). Germline CDR1 is SEHNR and CDR2 is FQNEAQ (reference sequence). This CDR3 spans 16 amino acids. V lost 5 bases to trimming and J lost 1 base, with 15 bases between them. The CDR3 protein is CASSPGGVEAKNIQYF. CDR3 DNA sequence: TGTGCCAGCAGCCCGGGCGGGGTAGAGGCCAAAAACATTCAGTACTTC.

The chain couples TRBV14 to TRBJ2-7; D is unclear. V lost 2 bases to trimming and J lost 4 bases, with 12 bases between them. Germline CDR1 and CDR2: SGHDN and FVKESK. The CDR3 spans 14 residues. The CDR3 is CASSQSPSRYEQYF. DNA for the CDR3: TGTGCCAGCAGCCAATCTCCCTCGCGTTACGAGCAGTACTTC.

The count of this clone is one. V gene TRBV5-1 combines with J gene TRBJ2-5; D is possibly TRBD1 (6 bases). Trimming pared 0 bases from V and 3 bases from J, leaving 15 bases between. Germline loops: CDR1 SGHRS, CDR2 YFSETQ. CDR3 length equals 16 residues. CDR3 protein: CASSLGSGADKETQYF. CDR3 DNA: TGCGCCAGCAGCTTGGGGTCAGGGGCCGACAAAGAGACCCAGTACTTC.

The V call is TRBV10-3, the J call TRBJ1-5; D possibly corresponds to TRBD1 (6 bases). The CDR3 has 13 residues. Trimming removed 0 bases at V and 13 bases at J, with 13 bases between. Germline CDR1 reads ENHRY; CDR2 reads SYGVKD. CDR3 sequence (DNA): TGTGCCATCAGTGAGTCCAGACAGGCCCTTCAGCATTTT. Its protein product is CAISESRQALQHF.

The chain joins TRBV7-2 to TRBJ2-7, with a weak D call TRBD2 (5 bases). V lost 2 bases and J lost 5, with 13 bases in between. The CDR3 has 14 amino acids. Germline V lookup: CDR1 SGHTA, CDR2 FQGNSA. DNA for the CDR3: TGTGCCAGCAGCTTACGGAACGCGGGCCACGAGCAGTACTTC. Protein product: CASSLRNAGHEQYF. Combining the CDR3 with reference TRBV7-2 and TRBJ2-7 gives the whole variable domain GAGVSQSPSNKVTEKGKDVELRCDPISGHTALYWYRQSLGQGLEFLIYFQGNSAPDKSGLPSDRFSAERTGGSVSTLTIQRTQQEDSAVYLCASSLRNAGHEQYFGPGTRLTVT.

As DNA, the CDR3 is TGTGCCAGAAGCCTTTTTAACGTGGAGGCTCCCCCACGTAGGCCCCAGCATTTT. Translating it yields CARSLFNVEAPPRRPQHF. The chain has TRBV5-3 and TRBJ1-5; D call uncertain. TRBV5-3 is sorted into the ORF group, with uncertain function. V lost 4 bases and J 9 bases, leaving 29 bases between the germline ends. CDR3 size: 18 residues.

Only one count was recorded for this clone. The chain combines TRBV6-5 with TRBJ1-3, with D uncertain. The CDR3 contains 13 residues. Trimming shortened V by 7 bases and J by 0 bases, and 7 bases separated the two germline ends. Germline loops: CDR1 MNHEY, CDR2 SVGAGI. The CDR3 region is CASKTASGNTIYF. Here the CDR3 DNA reads TGTGCCAGCAAAACTGCCTCTGGAAACACCATATATTTT.

The chain recombines TRBV7-8 with TRBJ1-1, with D possibly TRBD1 on 6 matching bases. V lost 6 bases and J lost 2, with 13 bases in between. CDR1 and CDR2 from the germline V gene are SGHVS and FQNEAQ. This CDR3 is built from 14 residues. The CDR3 spells CASSFGQQNTEAFF. The CDR3 nucleotides are TGTGCCAGCAGTTTCGGACAGCAAAACACTGAAGCTTTCTTT.

The chain joins TRBV18 to TRBJ2-1; 12 bases agree with TRBD2. The V gene end was trimmed by 3 bases and the J gene end by 6 bases; junction bases not matched to a gene: 6. This CDR3 has 16 residues. CDR1 is KGHSH and CDR2 is LQKENI in the germline V gene. The CDR3 loop is CASSPRLAGEINEQFF. CDR3 sequence (DNA): TGTGCCAGCTCACCCCGACTAGCGGGAGAAATCAATGAGCAGTTCTTC.